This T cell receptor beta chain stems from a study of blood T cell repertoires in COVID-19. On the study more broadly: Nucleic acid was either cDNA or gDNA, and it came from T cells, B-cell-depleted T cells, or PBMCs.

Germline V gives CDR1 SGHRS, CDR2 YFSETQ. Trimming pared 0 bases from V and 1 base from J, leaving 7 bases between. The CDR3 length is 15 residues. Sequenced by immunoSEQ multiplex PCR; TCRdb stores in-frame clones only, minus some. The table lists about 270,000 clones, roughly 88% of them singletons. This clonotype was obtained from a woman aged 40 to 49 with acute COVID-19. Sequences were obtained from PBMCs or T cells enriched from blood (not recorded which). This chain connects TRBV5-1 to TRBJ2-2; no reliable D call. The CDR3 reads CASSLVAQNTGELFF. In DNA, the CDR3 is TGCGCCAGCAGCTTGGTAGCCCAGAACACCGGGGAGCTGTTTTTT.